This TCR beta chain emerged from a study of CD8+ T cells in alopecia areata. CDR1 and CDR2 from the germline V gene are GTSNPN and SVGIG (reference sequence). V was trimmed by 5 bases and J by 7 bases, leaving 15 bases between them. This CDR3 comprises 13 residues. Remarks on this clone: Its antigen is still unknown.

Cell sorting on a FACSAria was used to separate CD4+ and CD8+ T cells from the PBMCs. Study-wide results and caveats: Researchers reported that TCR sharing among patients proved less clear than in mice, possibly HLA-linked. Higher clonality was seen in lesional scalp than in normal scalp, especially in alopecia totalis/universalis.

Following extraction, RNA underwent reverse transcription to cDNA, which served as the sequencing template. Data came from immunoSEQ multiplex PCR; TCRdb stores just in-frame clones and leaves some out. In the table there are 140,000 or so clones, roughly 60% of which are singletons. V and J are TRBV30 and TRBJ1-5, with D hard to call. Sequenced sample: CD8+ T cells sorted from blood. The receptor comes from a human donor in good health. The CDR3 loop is CAWGRSSRQPQHF. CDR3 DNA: TGTGCCTGGGGACGGAGTTCTCGACAGCCCCAGCATTTT. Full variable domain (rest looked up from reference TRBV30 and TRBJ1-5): SQTIHQWPATLVQPVGSPLSLECTVEGTSNPNLYWYRQAAGRGLQLLFYSVGIGQISSEVPQNLSASRPQDRQFILSSKKLLLSDSGFYLCAWGRSSRQPQHFGDGTRLSIL.